This TCR beta chain was observed in a study of control samples from healthy donors and cancer patients. Unmatched junction bases numbered 10, after V lost 4 bases and J lost 10 bases. The length of the CDR3 is 16 residues. Germline CDR1 reads SGHKS; CDR2 reads YYEKEE (reference sequence). TCRdb's table, derived via immunoSEQ multiplex PCR, lists solely in-frame clones and lacks some. The sample yields about 100,000 clones, 93% seen once. The material sequenced was blood. The TCR sequence derives from a man in his late teens or twenties in good health. The chain joins TRBV5-5 to TRBJ2-1; the match to TRBD2 covers 14 bases. This CDR3 reads CASSPGLAGVRGEQFF. CDR3 nucleotides: TGTGCCAGCAGCCCGGGACTAGCGGGGGTGCGAGGGGAGCAGTTCTTC. Supplemented by reference TRBV5-5 and TRBJ2-1, the full variable domain reads DAGVTQSPTHLIKTRGQQVTLRCSPISGHKSVSWYQQVLGQGPQFIFQYYEKEERGRGNFPDRFSARQFPNYSSELNVNALLLGDSALYLCASSPGLAGVRGEQFFGPGTRLTVL.